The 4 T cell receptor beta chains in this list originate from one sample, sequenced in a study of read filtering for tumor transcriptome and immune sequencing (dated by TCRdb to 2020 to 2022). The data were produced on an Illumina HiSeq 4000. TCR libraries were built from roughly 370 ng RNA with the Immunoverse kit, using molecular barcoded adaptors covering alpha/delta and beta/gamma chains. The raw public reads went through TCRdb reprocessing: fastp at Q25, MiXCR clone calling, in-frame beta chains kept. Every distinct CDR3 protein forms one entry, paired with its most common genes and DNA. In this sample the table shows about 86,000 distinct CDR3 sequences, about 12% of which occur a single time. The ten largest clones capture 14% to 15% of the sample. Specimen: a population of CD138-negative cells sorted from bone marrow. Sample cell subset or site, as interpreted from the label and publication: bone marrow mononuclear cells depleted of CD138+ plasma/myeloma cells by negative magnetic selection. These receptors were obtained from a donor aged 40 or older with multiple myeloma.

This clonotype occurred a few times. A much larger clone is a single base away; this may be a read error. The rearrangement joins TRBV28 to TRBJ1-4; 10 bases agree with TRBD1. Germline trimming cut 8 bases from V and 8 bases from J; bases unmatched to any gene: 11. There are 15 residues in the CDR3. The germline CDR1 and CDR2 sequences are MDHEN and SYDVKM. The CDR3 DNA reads TGTGCCAGCGGTTCAAGGACAGGGGGGAGAGAAAAACTGTTTTTT. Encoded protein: CASGSRTGGREKLFF.

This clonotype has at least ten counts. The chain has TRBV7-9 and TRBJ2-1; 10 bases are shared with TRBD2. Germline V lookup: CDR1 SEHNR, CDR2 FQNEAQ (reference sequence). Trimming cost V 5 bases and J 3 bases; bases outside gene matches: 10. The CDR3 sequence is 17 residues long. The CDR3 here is CASSPRGWTSGYNEQFF. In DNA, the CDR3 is TGTGCCAGCAGCCCTAGAGGTTGGACTAGCGGCTACAATGAGCAGTTCTTC.

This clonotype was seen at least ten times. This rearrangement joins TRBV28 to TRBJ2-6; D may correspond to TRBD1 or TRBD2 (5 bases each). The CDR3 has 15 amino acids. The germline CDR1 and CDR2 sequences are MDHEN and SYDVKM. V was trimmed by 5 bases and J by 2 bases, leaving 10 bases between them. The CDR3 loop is CASSVQEAGANVLTF. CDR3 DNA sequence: TGTGCCAGCAGTGTACAGGAGGCTGGGGCCAACGTCCTGACTTTC.

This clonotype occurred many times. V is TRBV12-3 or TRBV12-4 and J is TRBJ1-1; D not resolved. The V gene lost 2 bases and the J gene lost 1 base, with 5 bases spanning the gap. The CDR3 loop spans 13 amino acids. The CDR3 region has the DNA TGTGCCAGCAGTTTATTGGAGAACACTGAAGCTTTCTTT. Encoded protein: CASSLLENTEAFF.